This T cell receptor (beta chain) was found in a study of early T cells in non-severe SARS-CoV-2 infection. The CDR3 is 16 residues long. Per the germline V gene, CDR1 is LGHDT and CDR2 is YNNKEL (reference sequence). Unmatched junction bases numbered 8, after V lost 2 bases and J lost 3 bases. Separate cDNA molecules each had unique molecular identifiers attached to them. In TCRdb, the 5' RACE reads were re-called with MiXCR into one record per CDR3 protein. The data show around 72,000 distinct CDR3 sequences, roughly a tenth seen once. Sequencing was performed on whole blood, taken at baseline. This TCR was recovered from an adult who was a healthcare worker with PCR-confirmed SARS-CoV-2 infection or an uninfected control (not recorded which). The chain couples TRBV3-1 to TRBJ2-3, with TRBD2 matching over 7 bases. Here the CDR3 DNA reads TGTGCCAGCAGCCAACTGCAACGGGGGGATACAGATACGCAGTATTTT. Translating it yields CASSQLQRGDTDTQYF.